This T cell receptor (beta chain) originates from a study of blood T cell repertoires in COVID-19. Looking at the study overall: The cDNA or gDNA used as material had been derived from T cells, B-cell-depleted T cells, or PBMCs.

Source study methods: Reference gene primers were amplified, and this amplification served to estimate nucleated cell counts. The data were produced by immunoSEQ multiplex PCR, yet TCRdb's version contains in-frame clones alone and is incomplete. D and trimming were read from the DNA, whereas the V and J calls and clone size are those reported in that table. The table includes about 310,000 clones, roughly 90% detected once. The V gene end was trimmed by 2 bases and the J gene end by 1 base; junction bases not matched to a gene: 6. The CDR3 sequence is 16 residues long. Germline V gene data show CDR1 as KGHSH and CDR2 as LQKENI. Seattle-derived patients entered the study during active infection and were followed longitudinally. This clone turned up a few times.

The rearrangement joins TRBV18 to TRBJ2-7, with 9 bases that match TRBD1. The sequenced sample was peripheral blood. This TCR was sampled from a middle-aged woman with COVID-19, enrolled during active disease. CDR3 nucleotide sequence: TGTGCCAGCTCACCAGCCCGGGACAGGGCTTCCTACGAGCAGTACTTC. Its protein product is CASSPARDRASYEQYF.